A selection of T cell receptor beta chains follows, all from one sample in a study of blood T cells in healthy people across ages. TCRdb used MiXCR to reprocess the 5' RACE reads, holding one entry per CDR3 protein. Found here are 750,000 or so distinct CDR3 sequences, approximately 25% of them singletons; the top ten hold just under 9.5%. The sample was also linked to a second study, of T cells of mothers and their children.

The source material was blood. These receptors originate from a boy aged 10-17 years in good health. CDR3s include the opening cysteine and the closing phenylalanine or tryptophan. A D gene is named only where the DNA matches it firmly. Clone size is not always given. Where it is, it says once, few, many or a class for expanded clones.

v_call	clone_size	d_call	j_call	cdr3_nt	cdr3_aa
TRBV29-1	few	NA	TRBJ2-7	TGCAGCGGTTTTGACGGGGACTACGAGCAGTACTTC	CSGFDGDYEQYF
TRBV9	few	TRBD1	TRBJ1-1	TGTGCCAGCAGCGTAGGGGACAGGCAGTTGAACACTGAAGCTTTCTTT	CASSVGDRQLNTEAFF
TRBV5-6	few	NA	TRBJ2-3	TGTGCCAGCAGCTTGGGGGACACCAGCACAGATACGCAGTATTTT	CASSLGDTSTDTQYF
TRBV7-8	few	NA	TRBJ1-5	TGTGCCAGCAGCCCCGATATTCTTAGCAATCAGCCCCAGCATTTT	CASSPDILSNQPQHF
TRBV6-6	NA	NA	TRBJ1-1	TGTGCCAGCAGTTACGAGGGGGTCACTGAAGCTTTCTTT	CASSYEGVTEAFF
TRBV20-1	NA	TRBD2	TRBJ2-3	TGCAGTGCTATCCTCCAGCGGGAATTCACAGATACGCAGTATTTT	CSAILQREFTDTQYF
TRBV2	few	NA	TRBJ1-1	TGTGCCAGCGTAGCACAGGGCTCCGGGGGTGCTGAAGCTTTCTTT	CASVAQGSGGAEAFF
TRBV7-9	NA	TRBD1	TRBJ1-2	TGTGCCAGCAGCTCAAACCACGGGACAGGGGGATCCTATGGCTACACCTTC	CASSSNHGTGGSYGYTF
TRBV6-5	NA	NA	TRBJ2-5	TGTGCCAGCAGTTACGGGGACTTCCAATACTTC	CASSYGDFQYF
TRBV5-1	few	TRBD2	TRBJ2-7	TGCGCCAGCAGCGTTTCTAGCGGGAGTTCCTACGAGCAGTACTTC	CASSVSSGSSYEQYF
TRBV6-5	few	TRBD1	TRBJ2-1	TGTGCCAGCAGTTACTCTCGGACAGGCGAGCGTTACAATGAGCAGTTCTTC	CASSYSRTGERYNEQFF
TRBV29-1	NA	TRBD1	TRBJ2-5	TGCAGCGTTGAAGACAGGGGGCAGGAAGAGACCCAGTACTTC	CSVEDRGQEETQYF
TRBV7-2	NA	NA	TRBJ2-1	TGTGCCAGCAGCCCGCGACGCTGGCAGTTCTTC	CASSPRRWQFF
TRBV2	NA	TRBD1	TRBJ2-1	TGTGCCAGCAGTGAAGGACGACAGGGCCGAGAGCAGTTCTTC	CASSEGRQGREQFF
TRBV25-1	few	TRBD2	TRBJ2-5	TGTGCCAGCAGTGGACCGGGACTAGTACTCCGAGGGGAGACCCAGTACTTC	CASSGPGLVLRGETQYF
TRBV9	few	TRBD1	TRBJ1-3	TGTGCCAGCAGCGCGAGCCCAGGGGGCCCTGGAAACACCATATATTTT	CASSASPGGPGNTIYF
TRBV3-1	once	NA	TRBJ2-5	TGTGCCAGCAGCCAAGAAGGCCTCCTGTGGACCCAGTACTTC	CASSQEGLLWTQYF
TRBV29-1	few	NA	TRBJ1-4	TGCAGCGTTGGGGCCTCTGAAAAACTGTTTTTT	CSVGASEKLFF
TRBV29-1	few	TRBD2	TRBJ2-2	TGCGGAATAGCGGGGAGGACCGGGGAGCTGTTTTTT	CGIAGRTGELFF
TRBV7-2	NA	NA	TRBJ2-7	TGTGCCAGCAGCTTAGTAGTCATACCCTACGAGCAGTACTTC	CASSLVVIPYEQYF
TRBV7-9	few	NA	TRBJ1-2	TGTGCCAGCAGCCCCATGGGGGGCGATGGCTACACCTTC	CASSPMGGDGYTF
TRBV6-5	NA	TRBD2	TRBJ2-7	TGTGCCAGCAGTTTGAGTAGCGGGAGTTTCTACGAGCAGTACTTC	CASSLSSGSFYEQYF
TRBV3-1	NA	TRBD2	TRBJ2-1	TGTGCCAGCAGCTCACCGGGACTAGCGGGAGGGTACTACAATGAACAGTTCTTC	CASSSPGLAGGYYNEQFF
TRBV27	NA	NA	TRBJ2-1	TGTGCCAGCAGCTATACACAGGATGAGCAGTTCTTC	CASSYTQDEQFF
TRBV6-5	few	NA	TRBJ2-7	TGTGCCAGCAGTTACTCGAACTACGAGCAGTACTTC	CASSYSNYEQYF
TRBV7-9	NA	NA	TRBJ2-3	TGTGCCAGCAGCCCAACTAGTTCCGCAGATACGCAGTATTTT	CASSPTSSADTQYF
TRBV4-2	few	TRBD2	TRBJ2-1	TGTGCCAGCAGCCAAGACCCAGCGGGGGGGAACAATGAGCAGTTCTTC	CASSQDPAGGNNEQFF
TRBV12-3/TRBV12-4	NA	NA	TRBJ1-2	TGTGCCAGCAGTGCACAGGAAGGGGGCTACACCTTC	CASSAQEGGYTF